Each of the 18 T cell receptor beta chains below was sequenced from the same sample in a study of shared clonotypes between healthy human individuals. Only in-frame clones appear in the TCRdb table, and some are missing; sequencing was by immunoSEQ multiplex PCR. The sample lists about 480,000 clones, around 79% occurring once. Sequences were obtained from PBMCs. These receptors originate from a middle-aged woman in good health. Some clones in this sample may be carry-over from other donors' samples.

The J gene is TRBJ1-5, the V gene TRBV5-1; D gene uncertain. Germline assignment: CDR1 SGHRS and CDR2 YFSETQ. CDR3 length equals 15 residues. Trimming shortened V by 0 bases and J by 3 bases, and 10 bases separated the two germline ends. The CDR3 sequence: CASSLALTFNQPQHF. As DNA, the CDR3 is TGCGCCAGCAGCTTGGCACTGACATTCAATCAGCCCCAGCATTTT.

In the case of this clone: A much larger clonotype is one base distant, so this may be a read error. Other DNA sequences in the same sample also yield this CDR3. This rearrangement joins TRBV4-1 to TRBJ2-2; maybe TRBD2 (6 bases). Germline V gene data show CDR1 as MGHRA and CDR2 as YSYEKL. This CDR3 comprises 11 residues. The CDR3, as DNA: TGCGCCAGCAGTTTTGGCGGGGAACTGTTTTTT. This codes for CASSFGGELFF.

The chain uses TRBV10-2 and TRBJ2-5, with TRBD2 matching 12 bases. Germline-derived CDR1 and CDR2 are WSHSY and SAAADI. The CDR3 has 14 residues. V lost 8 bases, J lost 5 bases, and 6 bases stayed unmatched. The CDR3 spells CASGRLAGVETQYF. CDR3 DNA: TGCGCCAGCGGTCGACTAGCGGGAGTTGAGACCCAGTACTTC.

The CDR3 sequence is CASSEGTTDTQYF. The CDR3 DNA sequence: TGTGCCAGCAGCGAGGGGACTACAGATACGCAGTATTTT. The V call is TRBV9, the J call TRBJ2-3; tentative D call: TRBD2 (6 bases). This CDR3 is 13 amino acids long. The germline V and J ends were trimmed by 3 bases and 3 bases, with 8 bases remaining between them. Germline CDR1 is SGDLS and CDR2 is YYNGEE.

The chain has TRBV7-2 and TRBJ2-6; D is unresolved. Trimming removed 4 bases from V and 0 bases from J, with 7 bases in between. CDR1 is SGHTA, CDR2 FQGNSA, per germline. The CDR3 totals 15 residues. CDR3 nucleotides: TGTGCCAGCAGCTCTGGGATCTCTGGGGCCAACGTCCTGACTTTC. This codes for CASSSGISGANVLTF.

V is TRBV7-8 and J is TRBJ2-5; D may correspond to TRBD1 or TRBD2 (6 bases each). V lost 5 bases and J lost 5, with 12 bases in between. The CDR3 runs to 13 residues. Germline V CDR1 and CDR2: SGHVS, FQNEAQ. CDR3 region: CASSVRGVETQYF. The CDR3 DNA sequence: TGTGCCAGCAGCGTTAGGGGGGTGGAGACCCAGTACTTC.

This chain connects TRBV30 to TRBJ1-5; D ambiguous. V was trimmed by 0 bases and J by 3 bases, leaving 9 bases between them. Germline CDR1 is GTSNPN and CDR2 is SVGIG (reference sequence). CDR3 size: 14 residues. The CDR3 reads CAWSVGNVNQPQHF. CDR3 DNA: TGTGCCTGGAGTGTGGGGAACGTCAATCAGCCCCAGCATTTT.

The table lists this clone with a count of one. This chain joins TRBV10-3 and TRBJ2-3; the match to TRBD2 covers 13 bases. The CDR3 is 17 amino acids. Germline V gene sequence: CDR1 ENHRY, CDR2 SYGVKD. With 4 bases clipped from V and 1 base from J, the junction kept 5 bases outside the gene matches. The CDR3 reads CAISGTSGSFGTDTQYF. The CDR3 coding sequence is TGTGCCATCAGTGGGACTAGCGGGAGTTTTGGCACAGATACGCAGTATTTT.

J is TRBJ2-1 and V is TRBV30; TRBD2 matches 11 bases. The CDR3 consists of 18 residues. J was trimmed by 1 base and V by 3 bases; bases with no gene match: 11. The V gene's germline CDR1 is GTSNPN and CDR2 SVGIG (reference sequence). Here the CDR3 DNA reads TGTGCCTGGAGCTTGTCAATCGGGACTAGCGGATCCTACAATGAGCAGTTCTTC. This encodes CAWSLSIGTSGSYNEQFF.

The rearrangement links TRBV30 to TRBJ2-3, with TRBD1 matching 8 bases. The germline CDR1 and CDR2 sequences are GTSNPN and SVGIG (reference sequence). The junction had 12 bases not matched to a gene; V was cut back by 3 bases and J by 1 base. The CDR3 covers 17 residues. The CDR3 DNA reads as TGTGCCTGGAGCGATCTAGGGGACAGGTTTCGCACAGATACGCAGTATTTT. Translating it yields CAWSDLGDRFRTDTQYF. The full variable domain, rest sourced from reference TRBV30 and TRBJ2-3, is SQTIHQWPATLVQPVGSPLSLECTVEGTSNPNLYWYRQAAGRGLQLLFYSVGIGQISSEVPQNLSASRPQDRQFILSSKKLLLSDSGFYLCAWSDLGDRFRTDTQYFGPGTRLTVL.

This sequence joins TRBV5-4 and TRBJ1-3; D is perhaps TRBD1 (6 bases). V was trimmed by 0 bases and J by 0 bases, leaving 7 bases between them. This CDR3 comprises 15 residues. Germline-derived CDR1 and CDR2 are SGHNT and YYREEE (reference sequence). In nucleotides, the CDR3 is TGTGCCAGCAGCTTGGGACAGGACTCTGGAAACACCATATATTTT. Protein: CASSLGQDSGNTIYF.

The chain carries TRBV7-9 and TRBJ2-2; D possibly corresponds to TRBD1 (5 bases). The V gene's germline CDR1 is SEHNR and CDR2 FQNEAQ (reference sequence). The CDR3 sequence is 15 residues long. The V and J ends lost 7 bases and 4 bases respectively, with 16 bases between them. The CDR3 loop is CASNPRGRSTGELFF. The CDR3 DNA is TGTGCCAGCAACCCTAGGGGTAGGAGCACCGGGGAGCTGTTTTTT.

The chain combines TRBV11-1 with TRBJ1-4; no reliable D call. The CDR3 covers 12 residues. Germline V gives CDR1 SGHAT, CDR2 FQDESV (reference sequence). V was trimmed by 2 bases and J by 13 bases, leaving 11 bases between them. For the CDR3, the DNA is TGTGCCAGCAGCTTACTCGGAGGCAGACTGTTTTTT. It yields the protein CASSLLGGRLFF.

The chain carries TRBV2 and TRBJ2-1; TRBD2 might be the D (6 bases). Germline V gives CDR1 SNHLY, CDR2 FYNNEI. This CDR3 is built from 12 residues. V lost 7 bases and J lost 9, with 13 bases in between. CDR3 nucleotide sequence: TGTGCCAGCATGACGGTCGGGGGTGAGCAGTTCTTC. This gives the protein CASMTVGGEQFF.

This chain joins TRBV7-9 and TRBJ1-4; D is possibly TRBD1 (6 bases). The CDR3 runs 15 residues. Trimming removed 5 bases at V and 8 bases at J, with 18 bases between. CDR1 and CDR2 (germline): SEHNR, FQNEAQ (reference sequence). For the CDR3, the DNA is TGTGCCAGCAGCGTGGGGGAGGGACAAAAGGAAAAACTGTTTTTT. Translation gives CASSVGEGQKEKLFF.

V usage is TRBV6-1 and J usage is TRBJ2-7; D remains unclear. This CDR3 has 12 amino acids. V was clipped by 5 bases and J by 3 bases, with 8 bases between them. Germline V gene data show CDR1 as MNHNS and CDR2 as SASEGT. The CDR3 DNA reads TGTGCCAGCAGTCAGCCAGGCTACGAGCAGTACTTC. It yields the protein CASSQPGYEQYF.

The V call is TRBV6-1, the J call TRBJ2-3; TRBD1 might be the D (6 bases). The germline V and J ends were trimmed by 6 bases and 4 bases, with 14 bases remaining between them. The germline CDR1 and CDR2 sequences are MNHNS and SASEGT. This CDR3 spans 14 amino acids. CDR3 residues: CASRDSPGADTQYF. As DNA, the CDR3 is TGTGCCAGCAGGGACTCTCCAGGGGCAGATACGCAGTATTTT.

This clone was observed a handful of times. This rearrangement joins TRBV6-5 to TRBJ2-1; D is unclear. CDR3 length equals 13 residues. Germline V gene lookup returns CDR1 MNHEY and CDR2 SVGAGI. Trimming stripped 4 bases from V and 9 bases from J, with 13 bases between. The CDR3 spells CASSFDFSGEQFF. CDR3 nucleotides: TGTGCCAGCAGTTTCGACTTTTCCGGTGAGCAGTTCTTC.